What follows are 13 T cell receptor beta chains derived from one specimen sequenced in a study of radiation and T cells in renal cell carcinoma. Here immunoSEQ multiplex PCR was the method, and the copy in TCRdb shows in-frame clones only, minus some. The sample contains over 90,000 clones, about 79% of which appear only once. The time point: blood 4 weeks post-SBRT, at nephrectomy. Documented treatment: 15 Gy SBRT to primary tumor, nephrectomy 4 weeks later. The sequencing here drew on blood, taken from a patient whose treatment included radiotherapy and nephrectomy. These TCRs come from a man in his sixties with renal cell carcinoma.

In this sample, this clone turned up many times. The V call is TRBV28, the J call TRBJ1-1; the D is unclear. V lost 6 bases and J lost 4, with 9 bases in between. This CDR3 has 12 amino acids. Germline V gene data show CDR1 as MDHEN and CDR2 as SYDVKM. CDR3 amino acids: CASSLYATEAFF. As DNA, the CDR3 is TGTGCCAGCAGCCTTTACGCCACTGAAGCTTTCTTT.

The V call is TRBV7-2, the J call TRBJ2-1; 7 nucleotides align to TRBD1. The CDR3 sequence is 14 residues long. Germline-derived CDR1 and CDR2 are SGHTA and FQGNSA. J gave up 8 bases and V 5 bases, and 9 bases lay outside the gene matches. CDR3 sequence (DNA): TGTGCCAGCAGCCTAGACAGGGTCGGGGATGAGCAGTTCTTC. It translates to CASSLDRVGDEQFF.

CDR3 residues: CASSVRGQISNEQFF. The CDR3 DNA reads TGCGCCAGCAGCGTCAGGGGGCAAATTTCCAATGAGCAGTTCTTC. The chain recombines TRBV5-1 with TRBJ2-1; 8 bases align to TRBD1. The V and J ends lost 4 bases and 6 bases, in that order; junction bases with no gene match: 9. Per germline, CDR1 SGHRS and CDR2 YFSETQ. CDR3 length: 15 residues.

The V call is TRBV19, the J call TRBJ1-2; D unclear. Trimming left V 6 bases short and J 4 bases short, with 33 bases between. The length of the CDR3 is 20 residues. Germline CDR1 is LNHDA and CDR2 is SQIVND (reference sequence). CDR3 amino acids: CASSPLRYAAAGWTGYGYTF. Here the CDR3 DNA reads TGTGCCAGTAGCCCCCTCCGTTACGCTGCGGCGGGATGGACCGGCTATGGCTACACCTTC.

This chain joins TRBV5-1 and TRBJ1-3; D unclear. This CDR3 has 12 residues. CDR1 and CDR2 from the germline V gene are SGHRS and YFSETQ. V was pared by 0 bases and J by 3 bases, with 1 base between. The CDR3 spells CASSLGGNTIYF. Here the CDR3 DNA reads TGCGCCAGCAGCTTGGGTGGAAACACCATATATTTT. The full variable domain, rest sourced from reference TRBV5-1 and TRBJ1-3, is KAGVTQTPRYLIKTRGQQVTLSCSPISGHRSVSWYQQTPGQGLQFLFEYFSETQRNKGNFPGRFSGRQFSNSRSEMNVSTLELGDSALYLCASSLGGNTIYFGEGSWLTVV.

V usage is TRBV5-1 and J usage is TRBJ2-1; 8 bases align to TRBD1. CDR3 length equals 12 residues. Germline V lookup: CDR1 SGHRS, CDR2 YFSETQ. With V trimmed by 4 bases and J by 10 bases, 4 bases remained unmatched. CDR3 region: CASSPRDREQFF. The CDR3 DNA reads as TGCGCCAGCAGCCCCCGGGACAGGGAGCAGTTCTTC.

The chain joins TRBV5-8 to TRBJ2-5, with 11 bases lining up with TRBD1. The CDR3 has 16 amino acids. CDR1 is SGHTS and CDR2 is YDEGEE in the germline V gene. The ends lost 2 bases at V and 4 bases at J; junction bases unmatched: 7. The CDR3 bases are TGTGCCAGCAGCTTATGGTGGGACAGGGGGTCAGAGACCCAGTACTTC. Protein product: CASSLWWDRGSETQYF.

This chain connects TRBV4-1 to TRBJ2-5, with D perhaps assigned TRBD1 or TRBD2 (5 bases each). V was shortened by 4 bases and J by 7 bases, with 13 bases between the two germline ends. The CDR3 has 13 residues. Germline V CDR1 and CDR2: MGHRA, YSYEKL. CDR3 in DNA: TGCGCCAGCAGCCGAGGGGTTGTAGGGACCCAGTACTTC. Translated, it gives CASSRGVVGTQYF.

The rearrangement links TRBV5-6 to TRBJ2-7; TRBD1 agrees at 9 bases. V shed 6 bases and J 1 base; nucleotides not matched to a gene: 8. CDR1 SGHDT and CDR2 YYEEEE come from the germline V gene. The CDR3 consists of 15 residues. CDR3 residues: CASTLATGGSYEQYF. The CDR3 bases are TGTGCCAGCACGTTGGCGACAGGGGGATCCTACGAGCAGTACTTC.

The genes are TRBV6-5 and TRBJ1-1; D unclear. CDR3 length: 14 amino acids. Per the germline V gene, CDR1 is MNHEY and CDR2 is SVGAGI. The V end lost 4 bases, the J end lost 0 bases, and 9 bases lay between the germline ends. CDR3 residues: CASSLFNLNTEAFF. The CDR3 nucleotides read TGTGCCAGCAGTTTGTTCAACTTGAACACTGAAGCTTTCTTT.

The rearrangement links TRBV6-5 to TRBJ1-1, with a tentative D call TRBD1 (6 bases). The germline CDR1 and CDR2 sequences are MNHEY and SVGAGI. Trimming shortened V by 2 bases and J by 3 bases, and 10 bases separated the two germline ends. This CDR3 comprises 14 residues. CDR3 protein: CASSYTGRDTEAFF. CDR3 sequence (DNA): TGTGCCAGCAGTTACACAGGGCGGGACACTGAAGCTTTCTTT.

CDR3 nucleotides: TGCGCCAGCAGCTTGGCAGAACAGGGTATGAACACTGAAGCTTTCTTT. Protein sequence: CASSLAEQGMNTEAFF. The chain joins TRBV5-1 to TRBJ1-1; a weak D match, TRBD1 (6 bases). Trimming pared 0 bases from V and 0 bases from J, leaving 12 bases between. This CDR3 is built from 16 residues. Germline V gene sequence: CDR1 SGHRS, CDR2 YFSETQ.

V and J are TRBV2 and TRBJ2-7; 10 bases are a match to TRBD2. This CDR3 contains 13 residues. Germline V gives CDR1 SNHLY, CDR2 FYNNEI. The CDR3 region is CVTQREGSGEQYF. CDR3 nucleotide sequence: TGTGTCACGCAGCGGGAGGGCTCAGGGGAGCAGTACTTC.